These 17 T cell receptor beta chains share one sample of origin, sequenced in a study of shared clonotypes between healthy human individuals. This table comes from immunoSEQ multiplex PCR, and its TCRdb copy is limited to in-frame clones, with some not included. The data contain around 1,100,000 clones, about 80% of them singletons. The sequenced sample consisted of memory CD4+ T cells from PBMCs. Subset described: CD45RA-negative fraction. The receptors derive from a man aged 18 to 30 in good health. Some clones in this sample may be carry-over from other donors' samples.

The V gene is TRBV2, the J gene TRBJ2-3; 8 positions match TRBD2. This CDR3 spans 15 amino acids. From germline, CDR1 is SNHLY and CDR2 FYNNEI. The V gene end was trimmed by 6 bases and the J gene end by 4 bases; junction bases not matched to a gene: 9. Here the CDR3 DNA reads TGTGCCAGCAGCGTAGGGACGGGGGGGCCAGATACGCAGTATTTT. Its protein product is CASSVGTGGPDTQYF. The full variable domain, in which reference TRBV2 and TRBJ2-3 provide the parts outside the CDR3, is EPEVTQTPSHQVTQMGQEVILRCVPISNHLYFYWYRQILGQKVEFLVSFYNNEISEKSEIFDDQFSVERPDGSNFTLKIRSTKLEDSAMYFCASSVGTGGPDTQYFGPGTRLTVL.

In nucleotides, the CDR3 is TGTGCCAGCAGCGAGCGGGATACGCAGTATTTT. Encoded protein: CASSERDTQYF. The chain links TRBV9 to TRBJ2-3; possibly TRBD2 for D (5 bases). The ends were cut back, 3 bases at V and 6 bases at J, with 5 bases in the middle. The CDR3 is 11 residues long. The germline CDR1 and CDR2 sequences are SGDLS and YYNGEE. The full variable domain, rest sourced from reference TRBV9 and TRBJ2-3, is DSGVTQTPKHLITATGQRVTLRCSPRSGDLSVYWYQQSLDQGLQFLIQYYNGEERAKGNILERFSAQQFPDLHSELNLSSLELGDSALYFCASSERDTQYFGPGTRLTVL.

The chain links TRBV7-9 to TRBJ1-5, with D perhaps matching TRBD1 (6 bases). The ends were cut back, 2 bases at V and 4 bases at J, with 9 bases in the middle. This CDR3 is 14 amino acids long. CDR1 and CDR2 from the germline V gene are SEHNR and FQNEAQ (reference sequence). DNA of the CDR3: TGTGCCAGCAGCTTAAGCCAGGGGAATCAGCCCCAGCATTTT. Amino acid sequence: CASSLSQGNQPQHF.

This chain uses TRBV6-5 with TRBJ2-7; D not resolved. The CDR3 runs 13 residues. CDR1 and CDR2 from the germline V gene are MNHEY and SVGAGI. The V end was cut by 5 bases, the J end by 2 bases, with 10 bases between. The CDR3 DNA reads TGTGCCAGCAGTCTGGGCCACACCTACGAGCAGTACTTC. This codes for CASSLGHTYEQYF.

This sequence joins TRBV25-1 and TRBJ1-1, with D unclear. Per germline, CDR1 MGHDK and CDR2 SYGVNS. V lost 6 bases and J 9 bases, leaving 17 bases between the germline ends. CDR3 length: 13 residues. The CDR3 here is CASRALTEQKAFF. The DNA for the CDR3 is TGTGCCAGCAGAGCCCTTACTGAGCAGAAAGCTTTCTTT.

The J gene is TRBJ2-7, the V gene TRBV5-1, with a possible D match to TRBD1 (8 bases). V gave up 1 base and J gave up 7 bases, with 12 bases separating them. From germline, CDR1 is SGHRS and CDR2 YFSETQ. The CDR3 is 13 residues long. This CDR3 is CASSLNRGGEQYF. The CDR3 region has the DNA TGCGCCAGCAGCTTGAACAGGGGGGGTGAGCAGTACTTC.

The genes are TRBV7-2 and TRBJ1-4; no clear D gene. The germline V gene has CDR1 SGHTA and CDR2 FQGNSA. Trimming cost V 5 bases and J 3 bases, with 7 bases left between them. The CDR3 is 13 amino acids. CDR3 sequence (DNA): TGTGCCAGCAGCCAGCGGGCTAATGAAAAACTGTTTTTT. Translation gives CASSQRANEKLFF.

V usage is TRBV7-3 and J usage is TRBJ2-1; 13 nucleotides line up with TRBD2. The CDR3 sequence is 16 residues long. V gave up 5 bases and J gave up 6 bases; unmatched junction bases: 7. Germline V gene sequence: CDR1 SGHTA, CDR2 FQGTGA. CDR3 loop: CASSTRLAGGFNEQFF. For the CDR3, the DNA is TGTGCCAGCAGCACAAGACTAGCGGGAGGTTTCAATGAGCAGTTCTTC.

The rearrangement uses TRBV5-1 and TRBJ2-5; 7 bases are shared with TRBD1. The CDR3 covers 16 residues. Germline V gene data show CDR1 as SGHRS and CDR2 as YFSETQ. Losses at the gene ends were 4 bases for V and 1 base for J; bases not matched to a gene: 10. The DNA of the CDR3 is TGCGCCAGCAGCCCCGGGACAGTTCCACTCCAAGAGACCCAGTACTTC. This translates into CASSPGTVPLQETQYF. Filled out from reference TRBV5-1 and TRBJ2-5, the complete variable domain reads KAGVTQTPRYLIKTRGQQVTLSCSPISGHRSVSWYQQTPGQGLQFLFEYFSETQRNKGNFPGRFSGRQFSNSRSEMNVSTLELGDSALYLCASSPGTVPLQETQYFGPGTRLLVL.

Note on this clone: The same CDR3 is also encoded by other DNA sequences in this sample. The CDR3 coding sequence is TGTGCCAGCAGCCTCGGGCGATCTGGAAACACCATATATTTT. Protein product: CASSLGRSGNTIYF. The V gene is TRBV7-9, the J gene TRBJ1-3; D uncertain. Trimming removed 5 bases at V and 1 base at J, with 9 bases between. Per germline, CDR1 SEHNR and CDR2 FQNEAQ (reference sequence). This CDR3 is 14 amino acids long.

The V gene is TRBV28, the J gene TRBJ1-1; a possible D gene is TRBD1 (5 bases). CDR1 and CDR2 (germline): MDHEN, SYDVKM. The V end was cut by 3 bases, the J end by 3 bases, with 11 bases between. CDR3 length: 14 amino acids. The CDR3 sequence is CASSFGARDTEAFF. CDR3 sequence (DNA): TGTGCCAGCAGTTTCGGGGCCCGCGACACTGAAGCTTTCTTT.

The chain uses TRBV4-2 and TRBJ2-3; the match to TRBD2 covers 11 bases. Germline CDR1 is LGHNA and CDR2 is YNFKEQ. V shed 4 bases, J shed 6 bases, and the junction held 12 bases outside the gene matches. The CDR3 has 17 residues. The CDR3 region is CASSPLSLAGGTDTQYF. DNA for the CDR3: TGTGCCAGCAGCCCCCTCAGCCTAGCGGGAGGAACCGATACGCAGTATTTT.

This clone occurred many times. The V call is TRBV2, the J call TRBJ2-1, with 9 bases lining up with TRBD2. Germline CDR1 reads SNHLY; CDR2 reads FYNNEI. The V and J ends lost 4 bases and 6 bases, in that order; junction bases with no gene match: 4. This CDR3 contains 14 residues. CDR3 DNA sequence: TGTGCCAGCAGTGTAGGGACTAGCCCCAATGAGCAGTTCTTC. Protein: CASSVGTSPNEQFF.

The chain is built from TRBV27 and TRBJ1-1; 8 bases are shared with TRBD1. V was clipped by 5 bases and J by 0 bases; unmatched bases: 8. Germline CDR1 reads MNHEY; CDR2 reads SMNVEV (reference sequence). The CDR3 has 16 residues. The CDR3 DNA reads TGTGCCAGCAGTCCGCGGACAGGGCCCTTGAACACTGAAGCTTTCTTT. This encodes CASSPRTGPLNTEAFF.

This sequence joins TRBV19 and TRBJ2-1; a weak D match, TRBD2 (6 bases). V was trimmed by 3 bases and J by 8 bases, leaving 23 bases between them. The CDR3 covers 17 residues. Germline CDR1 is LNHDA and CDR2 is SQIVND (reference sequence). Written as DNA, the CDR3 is TGTGCCAGTAGTATGAGGGGAACTAGCTTGGGCACCGATGAGCAGTTCTTC. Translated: CASSMRGTSLGTDEQFF.

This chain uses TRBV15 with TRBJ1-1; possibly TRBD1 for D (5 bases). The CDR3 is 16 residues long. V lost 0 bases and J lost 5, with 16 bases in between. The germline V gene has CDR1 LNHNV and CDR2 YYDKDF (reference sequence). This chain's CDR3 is CATSRDQRGGWTEAFF. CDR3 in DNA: TGTGCCACCAGCAGAGATCAGAGGGGTGGGTGGACTGAAGCTTTCTTT.

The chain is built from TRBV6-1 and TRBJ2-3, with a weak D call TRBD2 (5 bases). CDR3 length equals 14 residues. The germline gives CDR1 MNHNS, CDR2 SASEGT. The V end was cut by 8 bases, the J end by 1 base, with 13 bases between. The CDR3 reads CASRWVGGTDTQYF. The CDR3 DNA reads TGTGCCAGCCGGTGGGTGGGAGGCACAGATACGCAGTATTTT.